This T cell receptor (beta chain) was observed in a study of cytomegalovirus exposure and HLA in healthy donors. The V gene lost 4 bases and the J gene lost 6 bases, with 12 bases spanning the gap. Germline assignment: CDR1 MNHNS and CDR2 SASEGT. The CDR3 totals 14 residues. Primers for the PCR totalled 60 Vbeta and 13 Jbeta. Produced via immunoSEQ multiplex PCR; TCRdb's table is partial and in-frame only. The data show about 160,000 clones, around 82% seen once. The source material was PBMCs. The receptor was isolated from a man aged 30-40 years in good health and CMV-seronegative. The gene calls are TRBV6-1 and TRBJ1-4; TRBD1 might be the D (5 bases). This CDR3 is CASSGTGGDEKLFF. The CDR3 nucleotides are TGTGCCAGCAGTGGTACAGGAGGGGATGAAAAACTGTTTTTT.